This T cell receptor beta chain was profiled in a study of T cell responses to AZD1222 COVID-19 vaccine. Generated by immunoSEQ multiplex PCR, the TCRdb table keeps only in-frame clones and is missing some. There are 56,000 or so clones in the sample; roughly 85% occur only once, and over 12% lies in the top ten. V was shortened by 3 bases and J by 5 bases, with 16 bases between the two germline ends. The CDR3 is 16 residues long. CDR1 and CDR2 (germline): MGHRA, YSYEKL. The specimen was peripheral blood, collected on day 0 of AZD1222 vaccination. The TCR originated in an adult in good health. This chain joins TRBV4-1 and TRBJ1-4; D possibly corresponds to TRBD1 (6 bases). In nucleotides, the CDR3 is TGCGCCAGCAGCCAGCCAGTGACAGGCCCCAATGAAAAACTGTTTTTT. It specifies CASSQPVTGPNEKLFF.